The 5 T cell receptor beta chains in this list originate from one sample, sequenced in a study of human T cells and chemical hapten exposure. The time point denotes: patch test 3, about 24 weeks after DPC sensitization. The treatment here: therapeutic diphenylcyclopropenone sensitization with weekly scalp DPC. TCRdb reprocessed the RACE reads with MiXCR, giving one entry per CDR3 protein. The data show 110,000 or so distinct CDR3 sequences, around 34% seen once. The starting material was whole blood, obtained in connection with sensitization to the hapten diphenylcyclopropenone (DPC). Receptors were obtained from a man between 35 and 55 years old with alopecia areata. Some clones in this sample may be carry-over from other donors' samples.

This clonotype was found a few times. CDR3 sequence: CASSLERELEVTQYF. CDR3 in DNA: TGTGCCAGCAGCCTGGAGCGGGAGTTGGAGGTTACGCAGTATTTT. The J gene is TRBJ2-3, the V gene TRBV6-2 or TRBV6-3; 8 positions match TRBD2. This CDR3 is built from 15 residues. Germline CDR1 is MNHEY and CDR2 is SVGEGT. Trimming cost V 6 bases and J 8 bases; bases outside gene matches: 13.

The V call is TRBV6-2 or TRBV6-3, the J call TRBJ1-5; D is unclear. The CDR3 covers 15 residues. Trimming left V 6 bases short and J 0 bases short, with 12 bases between. The germline CDR1 and CDR2 sequences are MNHEY and SVGEGT. Here the CDR3 DNA reads TGTGCCAGCAGGGAAGTAACACATAGCAATCAGCCCCAGCATTTT. Translating gives CASREVTHSNQPQHF.

The V and J genes are TRBV12-5 and TRBJ1-2; 9 bases map to TRBD1. The CDR3 is made up of 17 amino acids. V lost 1 base, J lost 3 bases, and 9 bases stayed unmatched. The V gene's germline CDR1 is LGHNT and CDR2 FRNRAP. CDR3 coding DNA: TGTGCTAGTGGTTTGGACAGGGGGCTTCAAGCTGACTATGGCTACACCTTC. This codes for CASGLDRGLQADYGYTF.

J is TRBJ2-3 and V is TRBV6-5; D possibly uses TRBD1 or TRBD2 (5 bases each). Germline V gives CDR1 MNHEY, CDR2 SVGAGI. This CDR3 region has 17 residues. V was shortened by 5 bases and J by 0 bases, with 18 bases between the two germline ends. CDR3 DNA: TGTGCCAGCAGTCGCCGGGATCAGGGACCAAGCACAGATACGCAGTATTTT. This encodes CASSRRDQGPSTDTQYF.

This rearrangement joins TRBV9 to TRBJ1-6; D is unclear. Germline V gene data show CDR1 as SGDLS and CDR2 as YYNGEE. The CDR3 contains 14 residues. V dropped 0 bases and J dropped 7 bases, with 8 bases sitting between them. CDR3 in amino acids: CASSVGPGNSPLHF. CDR3 bases: TGTGCCAGCAGCGTAGGGCCAGGCAATTCACCCCTCCACTTT. Looking up the rest from reference TRBV9 and TRBJ1-6 gives the full variable domain: DSGVTQTPKHLITATGQRVTLRCSPRSGDLSVYWYQQSLDQGLQFLIQYYNGEERAKGNILERFSAQQFPDLHSELNLSSLELGDSALYFCASSVGPGNSPLHFGNGTRLTVT.